These 21 T cell receptor beta chains originate from one sample sequenced in a study of T cells in women clearing cervical HPV infection. TCRdb's table, derived via immunoSEQ multiplex PCR, lists solely in-frame clones and lacks some. This sample's clone table lists 25,000 to 35,000 clones. The sequenced sample consisted of blood buffy coat. Every receptor here comes from a woman between 18 and 70 years old with a cervical HPV16 infection that either progressed to CIN3+ or cleared (not recorded which).

Comment on this clone: The CDR3 end is not reached by the read, which stops 3 residues before it; the germline J gene fills it in. The chain recombines TRBV19 with TRBJ2-1; D might be TRBD1 (6 bases). CDR3 length equals 15 residues. Trimming stripped 3 bases from V and 5 bases from J, with 14 bases between. Per germline, CDR1 LNHDA and CDR2 SQIVND (reference sequence). The DNA read from the CDR3 is TGTGCCAGTAGTATTACCAACAGGGCAAACAATGAG. Translating it yields CASSITNRANNE. The full CDR3 reads CASSITNRANNEQFF.

A note on this clone: The read ends 3 residues shy of where the CDR3 ends; the end is completed using the germline J gene. The chain uses TRBV13 and TRBJ2-6; D is possibly TRBD1 (5 bases). Germline CDR1 PRHDT, CDR2 FYEKMQ (reference sequence). The CDR3 spans 13 residues. Trimming shortened V by 7 bases and J by 4 bases, and 8 bases separated the two germline ends. CDR3 residues: CASTGLGANVLTF. CDR3 bases read: TGTGCCAGCACAGGGTTGGGGGCCAACGTC. The full variable domain, rest sourced from reference TRBV13 and TRBJ2-6, is AAGVIQSPRHLIKEKRETATLKCYPIPRHDTVYWYQQGPGQDPQFLISFYEKMQSDKGSIPDRFSAQQFSDYHSELNMSSLELGDSALYFCASTGLGANVLTFGAGSRLTVL.

The CDR3 bases that were read are TGTGCCAGCAGCACGACATTCGAG. Protein sequence: CASSTTFE. The CDR3 in its entirety is CASSTTFEQYF. V usage is TRBV6-2 or TRBV6-3 and J usage is TRBJ2-7; D call uncertain. The read comes to an end 3 residues before the CDR3 does, leaving the germline J gene to fill in the end. CDR1 MNHEY and CDR2 SVGEGT come from the germline V gene. Trimming removed 6 bases at V and 6 bases at J, with 9 bases between. The CDR3 has 11 residues.

In the case of this clone: The CDR3 extends 3 residues past the end of the read, so its final part is completed from the germline J gene. This rearrangement joins TRBV30 to TRBJ2-1, with 10 bases aligning to TRBD2. CDR1 and CDR2 (germline): GTSNPN, SVGIG (reference sequence). This CDR3 contains 13 residues. V shed 2 bases and J 6 bases; nucleotides not matched to a gene: 1. CDR3 region: CAWSSGGGNEQFF. The DNA read from the CDR3 is TGTGCCTGGAGTAGCGGGGGGGGCAATGAG. Combining the CDR3 with reference TRBV30 and TRBJ2-1 gives the whole variable domain SQTIHQWPATLVQPVGSPLSLECTVEGTSNPNLYWYRQAAGRGLQLLFYSVGIGQISSEVPQNLSASRPQDRQFILSSKKLLLSDSGFYLCAWSSGGGNEQFFGPGTRLTVL.

As regards this clone: Read sequence stops 3 residues before the CDR3 end, and the germline J gene provides the missing end. The genes are TRBV30 and TRBJ1-1, with 7 bases aligning to TRBD1. V shed 3 bases, J shed 3 bases, and the junction held 10 bases outside the gene matches. Germline CDR1 and CDR2: GTSNPN and SVGIG (reference sequence). This CDR3 spans 15 amino acids. The CDR3 sequence: CAWRAGGITDTEAFF. Partial CDR3 DNA: TGTGCCTGGAGAGCAGGGGGAATCACGGACACTGAA.

Concerning this clone itself: With the read ending 3 residues before the CDR3 end, the germline J gene is used to fill in that end. The V call is TRBV3-1 (or the pseudogene TRBV3-2), the J call TRBJ2-1; the D is unclear. The V gene lost 1 base and the J gene lost 9 bases, with 10 bases spanning the gap. CDR1 LGHDT and CDR2 YNNKEL come from the germline V gene (reference sequence). This CDR3 has 13 residues. The CDR3 sequence: CASSQVVSPEQFF. The CDR3 bases that were read are TGTGCCAGCAGCCAAGTCGTCTCCCCTGAG.

Points on this clone: From the germline J gene comes the end of the CDR3, since the read stops 3 residues before it. The chain employs TRBV6-1 and TRBJ2-1, with 7 bases fitting TRBD1. CDR1 and CDR2 (germline): MNHNS, SASEGT. V shed 2 bases, J shed 8 bases, and the junction held 9 bases outside the gene matches. CDR3 length: 15 residues. CDR3 DNA, as far as it was read: TGTGCCAGCAGTGAACGGCCGACAGGGTCGGATGAG. This gives the protein CASSERPTGSDE. In full, the CDR3 is CASSERPTGSDEQFF.

Concerning this clone itself: The read ends 3 residues shy of where the CDR3 ends; the end is completed using the germline J gene. This chain links TRBV6-1 with TRBJ1-1, with TRBD1 as a possible D gene (6 bases). Germline V gene lookup returns CDR1 MNHNS and CDR2 SASEGT. This CDR3 has 14 residues. The CDR3 spells CASSAGRGVGEAFF. The covered CDR3 bases are TGTGCCAGCAGTGCGGGCAGGGGAGTTGGGGAA.

As regards this clone: From the germline J gene comes the end of the CDR3, since the read stops 3 residues before it. The rearrangement uses TRBV30 and TRBJ2-5; 9 bases agree with TRBD1. The CDR3 contains 14 residues. Germline CDR1 reads GTSNPN; CDR2 reads SVGIG (reference sequence). With 3 bases clipped from V and 1 base from J, the junction kept 3 bases outside the gene matches. The CDR3 here is CAWRLTGGQETQYF. CDR3 DNA, as far as it was read: TGTGCCTGGAGGCTGACAGGGGGCCAAGAGACC.

Concerning this clone: With the read ending 3 residues before the CDR3 end, the germline J gene is used to fill in that end. The chain recombines TRBV30 with TRBJ2-5; TRBD1 agrees at 9 bases. This CDR3 is built from 13 residues. Germline V gene lookup returns CDR1 GTSNPN and CDR2 SVGIG (reference sequence). The trim removed 4 bases at V and 5 bases at J, leaving 5 bases unmatched. CDR3 DNA, as far as it was read: TGTGCCTGGACCGGGACAGGGAGGGAGACC. This sequence encodes CAWTGTGRET. The complete CDR3 protein is CAWTGTGRETQYF.

To note about this clone: The CDR3 goes on 3 residues after the read ends, and that part is filled in from the germline J gene. The V call is TRBV7-9, the J call TRBJ2-7; 7 nucleotides agree with TRBD2. V dropped 2 bases and J dropped 6; count of bases not matched to a gene: 7. The CDR3 runs to 14 residues. CDR1 and CDR2 from the germline V gene are SEHNR and FQNEAQ (reference sequence). Incomplete CDR3 DNA: TGTGCCAGCAGCTTACCTACTGGGAGGGGCGAG. This encodes CASSLPTGRGE. The CDR3 as a whole reads CASSLPTGRGEQYF.

Concerning this clone itself: Read coverage stops 3 residues before the CDR3 terminus; the germline J gene supplies the remainder. The rearrangement links TRBV10-1 to TRBJ2-1; D may be TRBD1 (6 bases). Per the germline V gene, CDR1 is WNHNN and CDR2 is SYGVQD (reference sequence). This CDR3 region has 13 residues. V gave up 5 bases and J gave up 6 bases, with 11 bases separating them. The CDR3 spells CASSPAGVNEQFF. The DNA read from the CDR3 is TGCGCCAGCAGTCCCGCAGGGGTCAATGAG.

On this clone: Sequencing ends 3 residues short of the CDR3 end; the germline J gene provides the rest. This chain connects TRBV5-1 to TRBJ1-3, with 9 nucleotides matching TRBD1. The V gene's germline CDR1 is SGHRS and CDR2 YFSETQ. The CDR3 length is 15 residues. The chain's CDR3 is CASSQTTGGKVTIYF. CDR3 DNA, as far as it was read: TGCGCCAGCAGCCAGACGACAGGGGGAAAAGTAACC.

The part of the CDR3 DNA that was read is TGTGCCAGCTCACCGAAGGGGAACACTGAA. Residues: CASSPKGNTE. The entire CDR3 protein is CASSPKGNTEAFF. V is TRBV18 and J is TRBJ1-1, with unresolved D. The CDR3 is cut off 3 residues early in the read; its end comes from the germline J gene. There are 13 residues in the CDR3. V lost 3 bases, J lost 1 base, and 6 bases lay in between. Germline CDR1 reads KGHSH; CDR2 reads LQKENI.

Partial CDR3 DNA: TGTGCCAGCACCCCGGGGGTGAACACCGGGGAG. Translated: CASTPGVNTGE. In full, the CDR3 is CASTPGVNTGELFF. This rearrangement joins TRBV12-3 or TRBV12-4 to TRBJ2-2, with a possible D match to TRBD2 (6 bases). The read is 3 residues too short to cover the CDR3 end, so that end is filled in from the germline J gene. V shed 7 bases and J shed 1 base, with 10 bases lying between them. The CDR3 covers 14 residues.

About this clone itself: The CDR3 end is not reached by the read, which stops 3 residues before it; the germline J gene fills it in. This chain links TRBV19 with TRBJ2-1, with D uncertain. Germline CDR1 LNHDA, CDR2 SQIVND (reference sequence). The CDR3 has 14 residues. Trimming removed 3 bases from V and 5 bases from J, with 11 bases in between. The CDR3 sequence is CASSIWRLDNEQFF. The CDR3 bases that were read are TGTGCCAGTAGTATTTGGAGACTCGACAATGAG.

As regards this clone: The CDR3 end falls 3 residues outside the read, so it is completed with the germline J gene. V gene TRBV10-3 combines with J gene TRBJ2-7; tentative D call: TRBD1 (5 bases). Germline values: CDR1 ENHRY, CDR2 SYGVKD. The CDR3 runs 14 residues. V lost 0 bases, J lost 2 bases, and 8 bases lay in between. CDR3 protein: CAISESQGPYEQYF. CDR3 bases read: TGTGCCATCAGTGAGTCGCAGGGCCCCTACGAG.

About this clone: Read coverage stops 3 residues before the CDR3 terminus; the germline J gene supplies the remainder. The genes are TRBV2 and TRBJ1-5; 8 bases align to TRBD1. Germline-derived CDR1 and CDR2 are SNHLY and FYNNEI. This CDR3 is built from 19 residues. Trimming took 4 bases from V and 0 from J; bases not matched to a gene: 14. The sequenced part of the CDR3 DNA is TGTGCCAGCAGTGGCCCGGGACAGGCAGGAACGTATAGCAATCAGCCC. Protein sequence: CASSGPGQAGTYSNQP. The whole CDR3 sequence is CASSGPGQAGTYSNQPQHF.

Concerning this clone: The read ends 3 residues before the CDR3 terminus; that terminus is restored from the germline J gene. The chain employs TRBV7-9 and TRBJ1-2; weak D call: TRBD1 (5 bases). Germline values: CDR1 SEHNR, CDR2 FQNEAQ (reference sequence). V gave up 5 bases and J gave up 6 bases, with 10 bases separating them. CDR3 length: 12 amino acids. CDR3 loop: CASSLPGNGYTF. The sequenced CDR3 bases are TGTGCCAGCAGCCTCCCAGGGAATGGC.

A remark on this clone: The CDR3 extends 3 residues past the end of the read, so its final part is completed from the germline J gene. The gene calls are TRBV10-3 and TRBJ2-7, with D perhaps assigned TRBD1 or TRBD2 (5 bases each). V was pared by 8 bases and J by 6 bases, with 11 bases between. The CDR3 is 11 residues long. Germline V gene data show CDR1 as ENHRY and CDR2 as SYGVKD. The CDR3 reads CAIEGYGEQYF. The DNA read from the CDR3 is TGTGCCATCGAGGGGTACGGCGAG.

Remarks on this clone: The missing CDR3 end, 3 residues past where the read stops, is filled in from the germline J gene. This chain joins TRBV19 and TRBJ1-5, with D possibly TRBD1 on 6 matching bases. Germline V CDR1 and CDR2: LNHDA, SQIVND (reference sequence). The CDR3 consists of 16 residues. The V gene lost 7 bases and the J gene lost 4 bases, with 20 bases spanning the gap. The DNA read from the CDR3 is TGTGCCAGTACTTGGACAGCTCCCTCGGGTAATCAGCCC. Its protein is CASTWTAPSGNQP. In full, the CDR3 reads CASTWTAPSGNQPQHF.